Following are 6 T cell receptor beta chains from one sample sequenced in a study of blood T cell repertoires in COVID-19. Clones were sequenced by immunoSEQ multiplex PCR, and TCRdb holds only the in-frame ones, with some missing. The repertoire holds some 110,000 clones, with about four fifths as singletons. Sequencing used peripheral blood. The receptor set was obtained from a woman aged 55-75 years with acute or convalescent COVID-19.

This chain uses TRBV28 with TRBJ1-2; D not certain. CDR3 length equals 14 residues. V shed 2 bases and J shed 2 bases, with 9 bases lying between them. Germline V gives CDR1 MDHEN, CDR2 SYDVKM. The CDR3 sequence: CASSLQALNYGYTF. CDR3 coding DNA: TGTGCCAGCAGTTTACAGGCTCTGAACTATGGCTACACCTTC.

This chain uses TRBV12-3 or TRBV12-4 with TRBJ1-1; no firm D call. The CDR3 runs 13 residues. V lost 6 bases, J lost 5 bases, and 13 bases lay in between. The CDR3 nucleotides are TGTGCCAGCAGAGGACTGTTAAATACTGAAGCTTTCTTT. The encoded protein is CASRGLLNTEAFF.

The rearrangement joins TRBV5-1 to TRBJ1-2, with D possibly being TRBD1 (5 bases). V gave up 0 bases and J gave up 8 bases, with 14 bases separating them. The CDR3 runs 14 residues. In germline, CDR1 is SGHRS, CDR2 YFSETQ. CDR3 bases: TGCGCCAGCAGCTTGGATAACCAGGGTCGAGGCTACACCTTC. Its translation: CASSLDNQGRGYTF.

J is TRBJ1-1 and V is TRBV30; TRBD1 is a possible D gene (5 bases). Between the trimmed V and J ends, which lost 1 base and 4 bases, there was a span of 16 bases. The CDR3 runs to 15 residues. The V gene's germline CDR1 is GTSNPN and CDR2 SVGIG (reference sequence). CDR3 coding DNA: TGTGCCTGGAGTGCAGGGCTGGGCTTCGGCACTGAAGCTTTCTTT. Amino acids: CAWSAGLGFGTEAFF. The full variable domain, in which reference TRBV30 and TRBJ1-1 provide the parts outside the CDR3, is SQTIHQWPATLVQPVGSPLSLECTVEGTSNPNLYWYRQAAGRGLQLLFYSVGIGQISSEVPQNLSASRPQDRQFILSSKKLLLSDSGFYLCAWSAGLGFGTEAFFGQGTRLTVV.

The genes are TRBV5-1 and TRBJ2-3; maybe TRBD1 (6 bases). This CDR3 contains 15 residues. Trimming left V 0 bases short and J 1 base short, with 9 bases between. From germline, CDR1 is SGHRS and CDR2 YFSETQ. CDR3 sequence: CASSLDRVGTDTQYF. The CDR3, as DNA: TGCGCCAGCAGCTTGGACAGGGTAGGCACAGATACGCAGTATTTT.

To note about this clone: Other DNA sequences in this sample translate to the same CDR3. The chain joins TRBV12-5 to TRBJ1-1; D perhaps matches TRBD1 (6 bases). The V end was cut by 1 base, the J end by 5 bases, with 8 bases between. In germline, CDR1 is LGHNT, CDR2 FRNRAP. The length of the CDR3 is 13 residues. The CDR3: CASGLERGTEAFF. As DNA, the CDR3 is TGTGCTAGTGGTTTGGAAAGGGGGACTGAAGCTTTCTTT.